This T cell receptor (beta chain) originates from a study of blood T cell repertoires in COVID-19. TCRdb keeps only in-frame clones here, not all; method: immunoSEQ multiplex PCR. The table shows roughly 300,000 clones, with around 85% occurring only once. Germline V CDR1 and CDR2: SEHNR, FQNEAQ (reference sequence). The CDR3 runs 11 residues. V shed 10 bases and J shed 1 base, with 4 bases lying between them. The TCR was taken from a woman in her thirties or forties with acute COVID-19. The V and J genes are TRBV7-9 and TRBJ1-4; D is undetermined. Source material: PBMCs or T cells enriched from blood (not recorded which). The CDR3 region is CATGTNEKLFF. The CDR3, as DNA: TGTGCCACCGGAACTAATGAAAAACTGTTTTTT. Based on the CDR3 plus reference TRBV7-9 and TRBJ1-4, the full variable domain is DTGVSQNPRHKITKRGQNVTFRCDPISEHNRLYWYRQTLGQGPEFLTYFQNEAQLEKSRLLSDRFSAERPKGSFSTLEIQRTEQGDSAMYLCATGTNEKLFFGSGTQLSVL.